This entry concerns a single T cell receptor beta chain. Its antigen remains unknown. Assay used: immunoSEQ multiplex PCR; TCRdb lists only in-frame clones, some missing. The sample holds under 95,000 clones; under 85% are singletons and the top ten take approximately 0.8%. The source of the sample is a study of radiotherapy plus CTLA-4 blockade in lung cancer. Whole-study results and caveats: Radiotherapy plus ipilimumab was followed by expansion in blood of tumor-derived TCR clones.

CDR3 length: 14 amino acids. The germline V gene has CDR1 MDHEN and CDR2 SYDVKM. The trim removed 4 bases at V and 3 bases at J, leaving 6 bases unmatched. The sequencing here drew on peripheral blood, taken from a patient treated with radiotherapy plus ipilimumab. The source is a human donor with non-small cell lung cancer who had stable disease on radiotherapy plus ipilimumab. This rearrangement joins TRBV28 to TRBJ2-7; 7 nucleotides line up with TRBD2. CDR3 sequence reads: CASSWGGVGYEQYF. The CDR3 DNA is TGTGCCAGCAGTTGGGGAGGGGTGGGCTACGAGCAGTACTTC.